A selection of T cell receptor beta chains follows, all from one sample in a study of control samples from healthy donors and cancer patients. TCRdb's table, derived via immunoSEQ multiplex PCR, lists solely in-frame clones and lacks some. The sample shows about 130,000 clones, roughly 88% of them seen only once. The sequenced material came from blood. The receptors were sampled from a man aged 50-60 years in good health. Both conserved end residues are part of each CDR3. The order of the fields is clone size, CDR3 length, V gene, J gene, D gene, CDR3 DNA, CDR3 protein. D genes are given only for firm matches. Rows may omit the clone size; those that give it use once, few, many or a size class.

-	14	TRBV18	TRBJ1-6	-	TGTGCCAGCTCACCCGGGACCGACGTTTCACCCCTCCACTTT	CASSPGTDVSPLHF
-	15	TRBV7-9	TRBJ2-5	-	TGTGCCAGCAGCTTAAGTAGGGCCGGGTCGGAGACCCAGTACTTC	CASSLSRAGSETQYF
-	14	TRBV7-8	TRBJ1-5	-	TGTGCCAGCAGCTCGGACAGTAGCAATCAGCCCCAGCATTTT	CASSSDSSNQPQHF
-	14	TRBV29-1	TRBJ2-3	-	TGCAGCGTTGTTTACGGGGCGAGCACAGATACGCAGTATTTT	CSVVYGASTDTQYF
-	14	TRBV6-5	TRBJ1-1	-	TGTGCCAGCAATTTAGACGGACCGTACACTGAAGCTTTCTTT	CASNLDGPYTEAFF
once	11	TRBV9	TRBJ2-1	-	TGTGCCAGCAGCGTAGCGGTACGGCCGTTCTTC	CASSVAVRPFF
-	15	TRBV7-3	TRBJ2-2	-	TGTGCCAGCAGCTTCTATGCAGGGAACACCGGGGAGCTGTTTTTT	CASSFYAGNTGELFF
once	13	TRBV11-2	TRBJ2-1	-	TGTGCCAGCAGTCGGGGGCGGGGGCATGAGCAGTTCTTC	CASSRGRGHEQFF
-	14	TRBV14	TRBJ1-4	TRBD1	TGTGCCAGCAGCCGAACGACAGGGCTCGAAAAACTGTTTTTT	CASSRTTGLEKLFF
once	12	TRBV28	TRBJ1-2	TRBD1	TGTGCCACGTCAGGGGGATTATATGGCTACACCTTC	CATSGGLYGYTF
once	16	TRBV19	TRBJ1-3	-	TGTGCCAGTACCCCCGGGACAACAAGCTCTGGAAACACCATATATTTT	CASTPGTTSSGNTIYF
-	14	TRBV6-6	TRBJ1-6	-	TGTGCCAGCAGTTACGGGCAGGGTTATTCACCCCTCCACTTT	CASSYGQGYSPLHF
-	15	TRBV5-1	TRBJ1-3	-	TGCGCCAGCAGCCCCGCGGGGGGTGCTGGAAACACCATATATTTT	CASSPAGGAGNTIYF
-	15	TRBV18	TRBJ1-2	-	TGTGCCAGCTCACCACAGGGGGACTTCGGCTATGGCTACACCTTC	CASSPQGDFGYGYTF
-	12	TRBV28	TRBJ2-5	-	TGTGCCAGCAGTCTTTTCCACGAGACCCAGTACTTC	CASSLFHETQYF
-	16	TRBV7-2	TRBJ2-1	TRBD2	TGTGCCAGCAGCTTTGTCGGGGGGAGCTCCTACAATGAGCAGTTCTTC	CASSFVGGSSYNEQFF
-	13	TRBV21-1	TRBJ1-4	-	TGTGCCAGCAGCAGGACTTCTAATGAAAAACTGTTTTTT	CASSRTSNEKLFF
-	13	TRBV24-1	TRBJ2-3	-	TGTGCCACCAGTGAGAAGGGACGAAATACGCAGTATTTT	CATSEKGRNTQYF
-	15	TRBV18	TRBJ1-5	-	TGTGCCAGCTCACCATCAAGCTATAGCAATCAGCCCCAGCATTTT	CASSPSSYSNQPQHF
-	15	TRBV4-1	TRBJ2-7	-	TGCGCCAGCAGCCAAGACCACACAGGAGCCTACGAGCAGTACTTC	CASSQDHTGAYEQYF
-	16	TRBV12-5	TRBJ2-1	TRBD1	TGTGCTAGTGGGGCGTCGACCGGGACAGGGTACAATGAGCAGTTCTTC	CASGASTGTGYNEQFF
-	15	TRBV27	TRBJ2-1	TRBD2	TGTGCCAGCAGTTCGACTAGCGGTGCCAACAATGAGCAGTTCTTC	CASSSTSGANNEQFF
-	15	TRBV9	TRBJ1-3	-	TGTGCCAGCAGCGTAGATGAGGGGTGGGGAAACACCATATATTTT	CASSVDEGWGNTIYF
-	14	TRBV9	TRBJ2-1	-	TGTGCCAGCAGCGTAGCCCCGGGGCAAAATGAGCAGTTCTTC	CASSVAPGQNEQFF
-	13	TRBV18	TRBJ1-5	-	TGTGCCAGCTCACCACACGCGGATCAGCCCCAGCATTTT	CASSPHADQPQHF
-	17	TRBV6-4	TRBJ2-2	-	TGTGCCAGCAGTGCCCGAGGATGGGGGACGAACACCGGGGAGCTGTTTTTT	CASSARGWGTNTGELFF
once	14	TRBV21-1	TRBJ1-2	-	TGTGCCAGCAGCAATGGAGGACAGGGGGATGGCTACACCTTC	CASSNGGQGDGYTF
few	11	TRBV30	TRBJ2-2	-	TGTGCCTGGTCGGTCGCCGGGGAGCTGTTTTTT	CAWSVAGELFF
-	14	TRBV3-1/TRBV3-2	TRBJ2-1	-	TGTGCCAGCAGCCGAATGAGGTCCTACAATGAGCAGTTCTTC	CASSRMRSYNEQFF
once	16	TRBV7-6	TRBJ2-7	-	TGTGCCAGCAGCCGTCTCCCCGCCGGGACCTCCTACGAGCAGTACTTC	CASSRLPAGTSYEQYF
few	14	TRBV15	TRBJ1-2	-	TGTGCCACCAGCACCACCTTCGGGGTTGAGGGCTACACCTTC	CATSTTFGVEGYTF
-	16	TRBV5-1	TRBJ2-3	-	TGCGCCAGCAGCCCCGCTGCCGCAGCCGGCACAGATACGCAGTATTTT	CASSPAAAAGTDTQYF
-	15	TRBV21-1	TRBJ2-5	-	TGTGCCAGCAGCAAAATGGCTAGTTGGGGTGAGACCCAGTACTTC	CASSKMASWGETQYF
-	15	TRBV7-6	TRBJ2-2	-	TGTGCCAGCAGCTTAGGAACACTGAACACCGGGGAGCTGTTTTTT	CASSLGTLNTGELFF
-	13	TRBV12-3/TRBV12-4	TRBJ2-5	-	TGTGCCAGTCAGACTGGGACCGAAGAGACCCAGTACTTC	CASQTGTEETQYF